A selection of T cell receptor beta chains follows, all from one sample in a study of OX40 agonist ivuxolimab in advanced cancers. Sequencing used immunoSEQ multiplex PCR; TCRdb keeps in-frame clones, though not all of them. The sample lists about 72,000 clones; about 90% were seen once. The source material was CD4+ or CD8+ T cells sorted from blood, sampled in a trial of the OX40 agonist ivuxolimab. The receptors stem from an adult with an advanced solid tumor such as melanoma, head and neck, liver or kidney cancer. Each CDR3 is given with its conserved first and last residue. D genes are given only for firm matches. Clone sizes are given selectively: once, few, many, or a class where the clone is expanded.

clone_size,d_call,v_call,j_call,cdr3_aa,cdr3_nt
-,-,TRBV9,TRBJ2-2,CASSVQGSITGELFF,TGTGCCAGCAGCGTACAGGGCTCGATTACCGGGGAGCTGTTTTTT
-,TRBD1,TRBV28,TRBJ1-2,CASREDGTGEGYTF,TGTGCCAGCAGGGAGGACGGGACAGGGGAAGGCTACACCTTC
-,-,TRBV19,TRBJ2-1,CASSILRNEQFF,TGTGCCAGTAGTATTCTAAGGAATGAGCAGTTCTTC
-,-,TRBV2,TRBJ2-7,CASSEELALEQYF,TGTGCCAGCAGTGAAGAACTGGCTCTCGAGCAGTACTTC
-,-,TRBV19,TRBJ1-5,CASMRDGGYNQPQHF,TGTGCCAGTATGAGGGATGGGGGGTACAATCAGCCCCAGCATTTT
-,-,TRBV27,TRBJ1-2,CASSFSDRVYGYTF,TGTGCCAGCAGTTTTTCGGATAGGGTTTATGGCTACACCTTC
-,-,TRBV28,TRBJ2-7,CASSFRDTYEQYF,TGTGCCAGCAGTTTTAGGGACACCTACGAGCAGTACTTC
-,TRBD1,TRBV7-3,TRBJ2-3,CASGIGGQGFTDTQYF,TGTGCCAGCGGAATAGGGGGACAGGGTTTTACAGATACGCAGTATTTT
-,-,TRBV5-4,TRBJ2-7,CASSPRSSYEQYF,TGTGCCAGCAGCCCTAGGAGCTCCTACGAGCAGTACTTC
-,-,TRBV4-3,TRBJ2-3,CASSQEGMTQYF,TGCGCCAGCAGCCAAGAAGGGATGACGCAGTATTTT
-,-,TRBV28,TRBJ1-1,CAINFEGVDTEAFF,TGTGCAATCAACTTTGAGGGGGTGGACACTGAAGCTTTCTTT
once,-,TRBV5-4,TRBJ2-7,CASSFQGTDEQYF,TGCGCCAGCAGCTTCCAGGGCACCGACGAGCAGTACTTC
-,-,TRBV2,TRBJ1-3,CASSERPGLSGNTIYF,TGTGCCAGCAGTGAACGACCCGGACTCTCTGGAAACACCATATATTTT
-,-,TRBV27,TRBJ1-2,CASSLRGTLGGYTF,TGTGCCAGCAGTTTAAGGGGGACCCTTGGGGGCTACACCTTC
few,-,TRBV18,TRBJ2-4,CASSPIQRGRGVNIQYF,TGTGCCAGCTCACCAATTCAAAGGGGGCGCGGGGTCAACATTCAGTACTTC
-,TRBD1,TRBV7-9,TRBJ1-1,CASSAQGGRGAFF,TGTGCCAGCAGCGCCCAGGGGGGACGTGGAGCTTTCTTT
-,-,TRBV30,TRBJ2-5,CAWSTGIRETQYF,TGTGCCTGGAGTACAGGGATCCGGGAGACCCAGTACTTC
once,TRBD1,TRBV4-2,TRBJ1-1,CASSQEAGGYTEAFF,TGTGCCAGCAGCCAAGAGGCAGGGGGGTACACTGAAGCTTTCTTT
-,-,TRBV4-1,TRBJ2-7,CASSQDGLANSYEQYF,TGCGCCAGCAGCCAAGACGGGCTAGCCAACTCCTACGAGCAGTACTTC
once,-,TRBV28,TRBJ1-1,CASSLYPGLNTEAFF,TGTGCCAGCAGTTTATATCCAGGGCTGAACACTGAAGCTTTCTTT
-,-,TRBV7-9,TRBJ2-6,CASSKGRNSGANVLTF,TGTGCCAGCAGCAAGGGACGGAACTCTGGGGCCAACGTCCTGACTTTC
-,TRBD1,TRBV7-2,TRBJ1-4,CASSSNRGGEKLFF,TGTGCCAGCAGCTCCAACAGGGGTGGCGAAAAACTGTTTTTT
-,-,TRBV28,TRBJ1-6,CASSEVGWGSPLHF,TGTGCCAGCAGTGAGGTCGGATGGGGTTCACCCCTCCACTTT
-,TRBD2,TRBV25-1,TRBJ2-1,CASSARTSGSVGEQFF,TGTGCCAGCAGTGCGAGGACTAGCGGGAGTGTAGGCGAGCAGTTCTTC
once,-,TRBV21-1,TRBJ2-3,CASSAGGPGAPDTQYF,TGTGCCAGCAGCGCAGGCGGGCCGGGCGCACCAGATACGCAGTATTTT
-,-,TRBV6-6,TRBJ2-7,CASRDGFSYEQYF,TGTGCCAGCAGGGACGGTTTCTCCTACGAGCAGTACTTC
-,TRBD1,TRBV28,TRBJ1-2,CASSLGTGGYTF,TGTGCCAGCAGTTTAGGGACAGGTGGCTACACCTTC
-,-,TRBV6-5,TRBJ1-4,CASSYDSFEKLFF,TGTGCCAGCAGTTACGACAGTTTTGAAAAACTGTTTTTT
-,-,TRBV5-1,TRBJ1-1,CASSLAPNTEAFF,TGCGCCAGCAGCTTGGCACCGAACACTGAAGCTTTCTTT
-,-,TRBV4-1,TRBJ1-1,CASSQDRDMVRRGDTEAFF,TGCGCCAGCAGCCAAGATCGGGACATGGTAAGGAGAGGGGACACTGAAGCTTTCTTT
-,-,TRBV6-1,TRBJ1-4,CASSPGTSNEKLFF,TGTGCCAGCAGTCCCGGGACATCGAATGAAAAACTGTTTTTT
-,-,TRBV11-2,TRBJ2-2,CASDLGYTGELFF,TGTGCCAGCGACCTAGGCTACACCGGGGAGCTGTTTTTT
-,TRBD2,TRBV9,TRBJ2-7,CASSVGEGHSYEQYF,TGTGCCAGCAGCGTAGGGGAGGGTCACTCCTACGAGCAGTACTTC
few,-,TRBV5-1,TRBJ1-2,CASSLAIGPGSGNYGYTF,TGCGCCAGCAGCTTGGCAATAGGGCCTGGTTCTGGGAACTATGGCTACACCTTC
once,-,TRBV5-1,TRBJ1-3,CASSLTERNSGNTIYF,TGCGCCAGCAGCTTGACGGAGCGGAACTCTGGAAACACCATATATTTT
-,-,TRBV4-1,TRBJ2-7,CASSQELTAYEQYF,TGCGCCAGCAGCCAGGAACTCACAGCCTACGAGCAGTACTTC
-,-,TRBV28,TRBJ2-7,CASTFAGRNYEQYF,TGTGCCAGCACCTTTGCGGGCAGAAACTACGAGCAGTACTTC
-,-,TRBV7-2,TRBJ2-3,CASSLVYPGVTDTQYF,TGTGCCAGCAGCTTAGTTTATCCGGGAGTGACAGATACGCAGTATTTT
-,TRBD1,TRBV19,TRBJ1-4,CASGLSGTGSEKLFF,TGTGCCAGTGGTCTGTCCGGGACAGGGTCCGAAAAACTGTTTTTT
-,TRBD1,TRBV2,TRBJ2-7,CASSGTGFGEQYF,TGTGCCAGCAGTGGGACAGGGTTTGGCGAGCAGTACTTC
once,TRBD2,TRBV13,TRBJ2-1,CASSLGLAAYNEQFF,TGTGCCAGCAGCTTAGGGCTAGCGGCCTACAATGAGCAGTTCTTC
-,-,TRBV10-3,TRBJ2-3,CAISGQTDTQYF,TGTGCCATCAGTGGACAGACAGATACGCAGTATTTT
few,TRBD1,TRBV7-2,TRBJ2-7,CASSLGVGTAYEQYF,TGTGCCAGCAGCTTAGGTGTAGGGACAGCTTACGAGCAGTACTTC
many,TRBD1,TRBV6-5,TRBJ1-6,CASSYSRTGDSPLHF,TGTGCCAGCAGTTACTCAAGGACAGGGGATTCACCCCTCCACTTT
once,TRBD1,TRBV30,TRBJ1-5,CAWSVLAGGQPQHF,TGTGCCTGGAGTGTACTGGCAGGGGGCCAGCCCCAGCATTTT